This TCR beta chain came from a study of identical twins. This clonotype appeared many times. This CDR3 has 14 residues. V gave up 0 bases and J gave up 4 bases, with 11 bases separating them. In germline, CDR1 is SGHRS, CDR2 YFSETQ. All donors were healthy Caucasians. TCRdb re-derived calls from the 5' RACE reads in MiXCR, one entry per CDR3 protein. The sample includes 700,000 to 950,000 distinct CDR3 sequences, more than 9% seen only once; the top ten take around 1.6%. This sample was shared with a second study, whose subject was yellow fever vaccine responses in identical twins.

Sequenced sample: PBMCs. The rearrangement links TRBV5-1 to TRBJ2-7; D is undetermined. The clonotype originates from a woman younger than 30 in good health. The CDR3 DNA follows: TGCGCCAGCAGCTTGGAGGGCAGATCATACGAGCAGTACTTC. Its translation: CASSLEGRSYEQYF.